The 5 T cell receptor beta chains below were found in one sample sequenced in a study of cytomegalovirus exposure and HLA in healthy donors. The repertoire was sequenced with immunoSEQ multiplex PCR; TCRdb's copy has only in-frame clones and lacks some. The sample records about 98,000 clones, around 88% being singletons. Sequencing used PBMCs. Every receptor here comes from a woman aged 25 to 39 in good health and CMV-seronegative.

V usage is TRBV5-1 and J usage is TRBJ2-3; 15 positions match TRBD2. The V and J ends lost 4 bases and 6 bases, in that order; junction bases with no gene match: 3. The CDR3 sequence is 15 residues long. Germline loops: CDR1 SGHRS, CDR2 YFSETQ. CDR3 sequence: CASSQGLAGGDTQYF. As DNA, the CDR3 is TGCGCCAGCAGCCAAGGACTAGCGGGAGGGGATACGCAGTATTTT.

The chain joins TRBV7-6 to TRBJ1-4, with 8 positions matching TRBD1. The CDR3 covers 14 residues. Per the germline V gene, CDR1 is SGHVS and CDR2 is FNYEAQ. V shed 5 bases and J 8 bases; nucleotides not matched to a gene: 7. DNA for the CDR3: TGTGCCAGCAGCCGAGGACAGGGCCGGGAAAAACTGTTTTTT. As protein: CASSRGQGREKLFF.

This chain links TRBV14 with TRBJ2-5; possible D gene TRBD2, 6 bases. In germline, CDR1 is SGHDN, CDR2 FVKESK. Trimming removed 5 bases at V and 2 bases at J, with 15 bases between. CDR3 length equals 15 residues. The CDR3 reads CASSWGTPRQETQYF. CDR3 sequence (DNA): TGTGCCAGCAGCTGGGGGACTCCGAGGCAAGAGACCCAGTACTTC. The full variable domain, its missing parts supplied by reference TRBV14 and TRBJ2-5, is EAGVTQFPSHSVIEKGQTVTLRCDPISGHDNLYWYRRVMGKEIKFLLHFVKESKQDESGMPNNRFLAERTGGTYSTLKVQPAELEDSGVYFCASSWGTPRQETQYFGPGTRLLVL.

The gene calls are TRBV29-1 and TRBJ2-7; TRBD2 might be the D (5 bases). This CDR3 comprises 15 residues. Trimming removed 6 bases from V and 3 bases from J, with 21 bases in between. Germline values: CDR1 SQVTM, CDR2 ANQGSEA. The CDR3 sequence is CSVRPGWASRYEQYF. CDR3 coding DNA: TGCAGCGTCCGGCCCGGGTGGGCTAGCCGCTACGAGCAGTACTTC.

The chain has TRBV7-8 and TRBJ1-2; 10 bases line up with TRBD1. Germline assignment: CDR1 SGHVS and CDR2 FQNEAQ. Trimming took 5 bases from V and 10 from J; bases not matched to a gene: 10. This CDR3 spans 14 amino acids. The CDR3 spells CASSPTGTGVDYTF. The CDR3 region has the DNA TGTGCCAGCAGCCCCACCGGGACAGGGGTCGACTACACCTTC.